Listed below are T cell receptor beta chains from one sample, sequenced in a study of siplizumab effects on memory and regulatory T cells. Produced via immunoSEQ multiplex PCR; TCRdb's table is partial and in-frame only. The sample records some 96,000 clones, roughly 93% being singletons. The sequencing sample was made of non-Treg CD4+ T cells sorted from blood. The receptors were sampled from a human donor in good health. The CDR3 runs from the conserved cysteine through the conserved F or W. Fields, in order: D gene, V gene, clone size, J gene, CDR3 DNA, CDR3 protein. The D gene is left open where the match is weak. Rows may omit the clone size; those that give it use once, few, many or a size class.

TRBD1	TRBV6-1	NA	TRBJ1-5	TGTGCCAGCAGTGAACCAGGGGGGTCGCAGCCCCAGCATTTT	CASSEPGGSQPQHF
NA	TRBV9	NA	TRBJ1-2	TGTGCCAGCAGCGTAGGTATGGGGACTAGCGTAAGCTACACCTTC	CASSVGMGTSVSYTF
NA	TRBV7-3	once	TRBJ2-1	TGTGCCAGCAGCCGAAACAACCGTAATGAGCAGTTCTTC	CASSRNNRNEQFF
NA	TRBV5-5	NA	TRBJ2-1	TGTGCCAGCAGCTTGGTACTTACGACCCCGAGCTCCTACAATGAGCAGTTCTTC	CASSLVLTTPSSYNEQFF
NA	TRBV7-2	NA	TRBJ1-5	TGTGCCAGCAGCTTAGCGGGTTTGGGGCTCAATCAGCCCCAGCATTTT	CASSLAGLGLNQPQHF
NA	TRBV7-8	NA	TRBJ1-1	TGTGCCAGCAGCGACATACTGATGGATAGCGCTGAAGCTTTCTTT	CASSDILMDSAEAFF
TRBD2	TRBV7-9	NA	TRBJ2-7	TGTGCCAGCAGCTTAGCGTTAGCGGGAGGGAAAGAGCAGTACTTC	CASSLALAGGKEQYF
NA	TRBV21-1	NA	TRBJ1-2	TGTGCCAGCAGCAAAGAACCCGGCAGCAATACCTATGGCTACACCTTC	CASSKEPGSNTYGYTF
NA	TRBV2	NA	TRBJ1-2	TGTGCCAGCAGTGGTTGGCAGGAGCTTGCTAACTATGGCTACACCTTC	CASSGWQELANYGYTF
NA	TRBV18	NA	TRBJ2-7	TGTGCCAGCTCACCAGCCTACGAGCAGTACTTC	CASSPAYEQYF
NA	TRBV10-3	NA	TRBJ2-5	TGTGCCATCAGGGGGGACATAGCTAGGGAGACCCAGTACTTC	CAIRGDIARETQYF
TRBD2	TRBV28	NA	TRBJ2-3	TGTGCCAGCAGAACTAGCGGGACAGATACGCAGTATTTT	CASRTSGTDTQYF
NA	TRBV28	NA	TRBJ1-2	TGTGCCAGCAGTTTAGGGGGGCAGGCTTATGGCTACACCTTC	CASSLGGQAYGYTF
NA	TRBV29-1	NA	TRBJ2-7	TGCAGCTTTAAACCTAGCTCCTACGAGCAGTACTTC	CSFKPSSYEQYF
NA	TRBV2	NA	TRBJ2-1	TGTGCCAGCAGTGACTGGAGGAGACACAATGAGCAGTTCTTC	CASSDWRRHNEQFF
NA	TRBV9	once	TRBJ2-1	TGTGCCAGCAGCGCGAGCGGTCCAGATTACAATGAGCAGTTCTTC	CASSASGPDYNEQFF
NA	TRBV7-9	NA	TRBJ2-3	TGTGCCAGCAGCCCGAGAGGCCCAGATACGCAGTATTTT	CASSPRGPDTQYF
TRBD2	TRBV10-3	NA	TRBJ2-3	TGTGCCATCAGTGAGTCGATAAGCGGGGGGGCGGATACGCAGTATTTT	CAISESISGGADTQYF
NA	TRBV29-1	NA	TRBJ2-1	TGCAGCGCCAAGACTACGCGCAATGAGCAGTTCTTC	CSAKTTRNEQFF
TRBD1	TRBV19	once	TRBJ1-2	TGTGCCACGAGGGGGCGTGGGGGCAACTATGGCTACACCTTC	CATRGRGGNYGYTF
NA	TRBV28	NA	TRBJ2-7	TGTGCCAGCAGTTTCCCCTTTGACCCGTACGAGCAGTACTTC	CASSFPFDPYEQYF
TRBD2	TRBV28	NA	TRBJ2-3	TGTGCCAGCAGTCGGACGGGGGGTGGGGATACGCAGTATTTT	CASSRTGGGDTQYF